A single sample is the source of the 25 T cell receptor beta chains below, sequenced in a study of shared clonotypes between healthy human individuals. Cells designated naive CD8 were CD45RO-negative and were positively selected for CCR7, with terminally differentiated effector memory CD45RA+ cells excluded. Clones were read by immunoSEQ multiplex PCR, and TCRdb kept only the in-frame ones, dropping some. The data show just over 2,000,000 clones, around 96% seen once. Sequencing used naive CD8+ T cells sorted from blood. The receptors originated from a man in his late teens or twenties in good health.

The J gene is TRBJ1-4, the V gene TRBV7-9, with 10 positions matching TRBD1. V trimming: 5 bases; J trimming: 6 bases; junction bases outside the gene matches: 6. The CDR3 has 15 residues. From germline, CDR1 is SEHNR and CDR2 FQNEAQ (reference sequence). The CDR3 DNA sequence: TGTGCCAGCAGCGCCTCGACAGGGGGCCATGAAAAACTGTTTTTT. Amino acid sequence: CASSASTGGHEKLFF.

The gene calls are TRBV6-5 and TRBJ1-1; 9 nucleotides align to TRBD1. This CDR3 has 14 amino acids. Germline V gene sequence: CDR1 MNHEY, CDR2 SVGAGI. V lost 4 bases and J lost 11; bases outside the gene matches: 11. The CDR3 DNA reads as TGTGCCAGCAGTTTCGGACAGGGGATGATCAGGGCTTTCTTT. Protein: CASSFGQGMIRAFF.

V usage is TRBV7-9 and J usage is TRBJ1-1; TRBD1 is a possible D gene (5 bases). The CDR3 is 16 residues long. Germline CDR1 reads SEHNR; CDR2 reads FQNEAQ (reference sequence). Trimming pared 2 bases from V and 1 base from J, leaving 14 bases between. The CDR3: CASSLNLGGPNTEAFF. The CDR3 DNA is TGTGCCAGCAGCTTAAACCTTGGGGGACCGAACACTGAAGCTTTCTTT.

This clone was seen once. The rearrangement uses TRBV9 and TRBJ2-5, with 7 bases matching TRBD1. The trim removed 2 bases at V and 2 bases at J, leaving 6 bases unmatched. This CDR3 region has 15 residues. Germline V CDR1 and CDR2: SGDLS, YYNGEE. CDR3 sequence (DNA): TGTGCCAGCAGCGTCTGGGACAGTCGGCAAGAGACCCAGTACTTC. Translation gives CASSVWDSRQETQYF.

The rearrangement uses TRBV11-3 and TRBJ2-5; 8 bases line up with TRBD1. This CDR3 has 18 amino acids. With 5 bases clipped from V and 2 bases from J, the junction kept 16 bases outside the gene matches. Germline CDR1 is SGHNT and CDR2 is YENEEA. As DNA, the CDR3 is TGTGCCAGCAGCGTACGACCGGGACAGGTAGAGGCACAAGAGACCCAGTACTTC. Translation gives CASSVRPGQVEAQETQYF. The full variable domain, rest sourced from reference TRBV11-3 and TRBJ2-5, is EAGVVQSPRYKIIEKKQPVAFWCNPISGHNTLYWYLQNLGQGPELLIRYENEEAVDDSQLPKDRFSAERLKGVDSTLKIQPAELGDSAVYLCASSVRPGQVEAQETQYFGPGTRLLVL.

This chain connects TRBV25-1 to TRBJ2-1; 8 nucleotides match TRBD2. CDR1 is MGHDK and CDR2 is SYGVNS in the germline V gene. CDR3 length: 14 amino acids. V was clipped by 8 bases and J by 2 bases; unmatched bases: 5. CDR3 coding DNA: TGTGCCAGCCGCCCGGGACTAGCCTACAATGAGCAGTTCTTC. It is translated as CASRPGLAYNEQFF.

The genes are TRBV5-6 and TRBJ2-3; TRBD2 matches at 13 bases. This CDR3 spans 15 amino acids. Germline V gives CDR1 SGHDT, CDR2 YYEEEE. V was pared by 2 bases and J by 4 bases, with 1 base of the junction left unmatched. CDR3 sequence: CASSLLAGGADTQYF. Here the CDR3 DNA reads TGTGCCAGCAGCTTACTAGCGGGAGGGGCAGATACGCAGTATTTT.

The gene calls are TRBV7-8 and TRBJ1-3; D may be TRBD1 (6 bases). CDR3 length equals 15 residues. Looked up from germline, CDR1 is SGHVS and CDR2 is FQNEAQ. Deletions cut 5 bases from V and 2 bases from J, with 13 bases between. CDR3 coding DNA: TGTGCCAGCAGCCCCGATCCAGGGGCTGGAAACACCATATATTTT. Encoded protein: CASSPDPGAGNTIYF.

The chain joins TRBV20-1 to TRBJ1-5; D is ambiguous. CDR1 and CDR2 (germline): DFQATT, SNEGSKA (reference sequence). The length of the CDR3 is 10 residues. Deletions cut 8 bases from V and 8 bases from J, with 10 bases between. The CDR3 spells CSRYPEPQHF. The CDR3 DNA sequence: TGCAGTCGATACCCGGAGCCCCAGCATTTT.

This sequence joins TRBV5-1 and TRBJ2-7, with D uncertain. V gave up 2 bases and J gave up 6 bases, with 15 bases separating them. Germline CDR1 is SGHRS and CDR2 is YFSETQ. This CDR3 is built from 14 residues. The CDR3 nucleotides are TGCGCCAGCAGCTTTAGGCTAGATCTCTTCGAGCAGTACTTC. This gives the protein CASSFRLDLFEQYF.

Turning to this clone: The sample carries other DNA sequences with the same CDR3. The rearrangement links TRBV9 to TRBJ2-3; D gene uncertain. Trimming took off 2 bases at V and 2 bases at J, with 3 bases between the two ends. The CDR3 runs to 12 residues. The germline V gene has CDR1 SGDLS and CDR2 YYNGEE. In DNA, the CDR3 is TGTGCCAGCAGCGTGGACACAGATACGCAGTATTTT. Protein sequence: CASSVDTDTQYF.

The CDR3 nucleotides read TGTGCCAGCAGCCCCCGACTAGCGGGACCTTACCAAGAGACCCAGTACTTC. The encoded protein is CASSPRLAGPYQETQYF. The rearrangement uses TRBV7-2 and TRBJ2-5; 11 positions match TRBD2. The CDR3 runs to 17 residues. V was pared by 5 bases and J by 0 bases, with 8 bases of the junction left unmatched. Germline V gene lookup returns CDR1 SGHTA and CDR2 FQGNSA.

The CDR3 nucleotides read TGCGCCAGCAGCCAGGCCGGGACTAGCGGGTTCTACGAGCAGTACTTC. As protein: CASSQAGTSGFYEQYF. The chain employs TRBV4-1 and TRBJ2-7; TRBD2 matches at 12 bases. CDR3 length equals 16 residues. The trim removed 3 bases at V and 3 bases at J, leaving 6 bases unmatched. CDR1 is MGHRA and CDR2 is YSYEKL in the germline V gene.

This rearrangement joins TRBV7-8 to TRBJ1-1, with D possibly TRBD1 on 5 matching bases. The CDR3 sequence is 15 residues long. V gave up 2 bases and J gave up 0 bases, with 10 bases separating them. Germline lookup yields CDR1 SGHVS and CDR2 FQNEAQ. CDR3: CASSLTRGLNTEAFF. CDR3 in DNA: TGTGCCAGCAGCTTAACGAGGGGATTGAACACTGAAGCTTTCTTT.

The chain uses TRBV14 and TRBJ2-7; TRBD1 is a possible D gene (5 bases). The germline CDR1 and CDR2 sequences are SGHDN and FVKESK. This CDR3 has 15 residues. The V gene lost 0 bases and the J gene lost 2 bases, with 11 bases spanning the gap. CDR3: CASSQEWQGPYEQYF. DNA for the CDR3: TGTGCCAGCAGCCAAGAATGGCAGGGCCCCTACGAGCAGTACTTC.

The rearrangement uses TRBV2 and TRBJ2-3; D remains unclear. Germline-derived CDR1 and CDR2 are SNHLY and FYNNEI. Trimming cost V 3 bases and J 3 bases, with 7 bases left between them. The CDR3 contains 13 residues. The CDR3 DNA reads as TGTGCCAGCAGTGAGAGCGTGACAGATACGCAGTATTTT. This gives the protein CASSESVTDTQYF.

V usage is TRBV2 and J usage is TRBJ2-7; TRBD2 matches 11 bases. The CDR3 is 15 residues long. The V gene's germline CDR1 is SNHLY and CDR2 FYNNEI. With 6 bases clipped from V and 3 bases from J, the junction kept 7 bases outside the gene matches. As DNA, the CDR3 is TGTGCCAGCAGCGAACTAGCGGGGGCCATCTACGAGCAGTACTTC. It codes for CASSELAGAIYEQYF.

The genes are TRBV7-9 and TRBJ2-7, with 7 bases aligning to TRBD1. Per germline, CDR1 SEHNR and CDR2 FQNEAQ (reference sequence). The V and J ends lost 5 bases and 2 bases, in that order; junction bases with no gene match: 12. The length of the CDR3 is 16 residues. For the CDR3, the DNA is TGTGCCAGCAGCCGCACCTCCGGGACAGCCACCTACGAGCAGTACTTC. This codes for CASSRTSGTATYEQYF.

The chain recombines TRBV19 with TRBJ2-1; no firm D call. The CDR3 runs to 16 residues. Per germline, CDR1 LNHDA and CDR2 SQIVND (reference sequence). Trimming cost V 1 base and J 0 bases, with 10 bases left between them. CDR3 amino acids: CASSIGELSSYNEQFF. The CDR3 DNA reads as TGTGCCAGTAGTATAGGAGAGCTGAGCTCCTACAATGAGCAGTTCTTC.

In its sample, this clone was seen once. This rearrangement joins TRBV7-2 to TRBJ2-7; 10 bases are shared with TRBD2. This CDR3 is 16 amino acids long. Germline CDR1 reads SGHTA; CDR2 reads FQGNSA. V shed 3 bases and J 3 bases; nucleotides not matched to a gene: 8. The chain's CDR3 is CASSFDLAGVGYEQYF. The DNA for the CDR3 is TGTGCCAGCAGCTTTGATCTAGCGGGAGTTGGCTACGAGCAGTACTTC. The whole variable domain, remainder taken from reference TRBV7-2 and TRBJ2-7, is GAGVSQSPSNKVTEKGKDVELRCDPISGHTALYWYRQSLGQGLEFLIYFQGNSAPDKSGLPSDRFSAERTGGSVSTLTIQRTQQEDSAVYLCASSFDLAGVGYEQYFGPGTRLTVT.

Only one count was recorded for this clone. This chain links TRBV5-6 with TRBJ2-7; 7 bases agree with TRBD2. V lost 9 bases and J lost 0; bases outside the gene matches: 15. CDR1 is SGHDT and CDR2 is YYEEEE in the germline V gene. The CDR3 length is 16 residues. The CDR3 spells CATSVLAADPSYEQYF. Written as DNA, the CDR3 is TGTGCCACTTCGGTTCTAGCGGCTGATCCCTCCTACGAGCAGTACTTC.

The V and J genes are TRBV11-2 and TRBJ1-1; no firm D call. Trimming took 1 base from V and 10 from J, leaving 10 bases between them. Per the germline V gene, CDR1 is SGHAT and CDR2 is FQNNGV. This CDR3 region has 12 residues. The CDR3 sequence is CASSLGTLGAFF. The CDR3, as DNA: TGTGCCAGCAGCTTAGGAACCCTCGGAGCTTTCTTT. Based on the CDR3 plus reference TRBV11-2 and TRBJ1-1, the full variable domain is EAGVAQSPRYKIIEKRQSVAFWCNPISGHATLYWYQQILGQGPKLLIQFQNNGVVDDSQLPKDRFSAERLKGVDSTLKIQPAKLEDSAVYLCASSLGTLGAFFGQGTRLTVV.

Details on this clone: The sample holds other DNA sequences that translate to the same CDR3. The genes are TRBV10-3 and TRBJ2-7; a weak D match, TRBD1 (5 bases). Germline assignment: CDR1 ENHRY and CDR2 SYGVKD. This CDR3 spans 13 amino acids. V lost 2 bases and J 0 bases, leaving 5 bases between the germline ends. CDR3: CAISEQGSYEQYF. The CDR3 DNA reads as TGTGCCATCAGTGAGCAGGGCTCCTACGAGCAGTACTTC.

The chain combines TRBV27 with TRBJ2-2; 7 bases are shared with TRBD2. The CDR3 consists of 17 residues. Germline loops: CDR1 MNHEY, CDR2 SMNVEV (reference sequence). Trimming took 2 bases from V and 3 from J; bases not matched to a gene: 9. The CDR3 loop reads CASSLPSPSGDTGELFF. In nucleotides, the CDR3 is TGTGCCAGCAGTTTACCCTCCCCTAGCGGAGACACCGGGGAGCTGTTTTTT.

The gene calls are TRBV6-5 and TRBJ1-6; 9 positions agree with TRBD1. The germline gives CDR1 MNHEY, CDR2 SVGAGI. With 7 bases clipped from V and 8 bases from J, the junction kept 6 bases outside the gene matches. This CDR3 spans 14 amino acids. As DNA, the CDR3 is TGTGCCAGCACCTACGGACAGGGGTATTCACCCCTCCACTTT. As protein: CASTYGQGYSPLHF.